This T cell receptor (beta chain) was retrieved from a study of T cells after yellow fever vaccination. The wider study: Preparation used SMART-Seq v4 Ultra Low Input for the low-cell-number fractions.

CDR1 is SGHTA and CDR2 is FQGTGA in the germline V gene. The CDR3 is made up of 15 amino acids. V lost 1 base and J lost 0, with 7 bases in between. TCRdb used MiXCR to reprocess the 5' RACE reads, holding one entry per CDR3 protein. Among approximately 300,000 distinct CDR3 sequences listed, 6.8% were seen once. Study results and limitations: Of the clonotypes, a small share occurred in both CD4 and CD8 compartments. Bulk-population clonotypes that are abundant could appear as contaminants in FACS-sorted repertoires. Re-detected after boosting: most primary clones, more than 95% of CD4 and 80% to 90% of CD8.

Comments on this clonotype: Antigen specificity is unknown.

V and J are TRBV7-3 and TRBJ2-1; D call uncertain. The sample consisted of PBMCs, taken roughly 47 days after the first yellow fever vaccination. The sequence derives from a man between 18 and 29 years old who received the YFV17D yellow fever vaccine. The CDR3 spells CASSLKSDSYNEQFF. The DNA for the CDR3 is TGTGCCAGCAGCTTAAAAAGCGACTCCTACAATGAGCAGTTCTTC.